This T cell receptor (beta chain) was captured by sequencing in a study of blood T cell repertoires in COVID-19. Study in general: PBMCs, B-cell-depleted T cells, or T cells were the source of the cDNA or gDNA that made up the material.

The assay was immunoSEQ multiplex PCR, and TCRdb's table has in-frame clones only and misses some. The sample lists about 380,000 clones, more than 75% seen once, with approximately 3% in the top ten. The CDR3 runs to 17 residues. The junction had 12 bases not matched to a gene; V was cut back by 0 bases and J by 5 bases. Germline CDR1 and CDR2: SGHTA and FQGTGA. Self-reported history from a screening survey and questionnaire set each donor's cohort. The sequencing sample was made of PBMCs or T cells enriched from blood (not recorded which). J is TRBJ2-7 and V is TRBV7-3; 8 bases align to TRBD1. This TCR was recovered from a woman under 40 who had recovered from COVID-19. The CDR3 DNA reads TGTGCCAGCAGCTTAACAGAAGGAGGACAGGGACCCAACGAGCAGTACTTC. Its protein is CASSLTEGGQGPNEQYF.